One and the same sample provided the 10 T cell receptor beta chains below, sequenced in a study of T cells in Graves' hyperthyroidism and ophthalmopathy (dated by TCRdb to about 2019). The library was generated by multiplex PCR. Sequencing was performed on an Illumina HiSeq 2000. The TCR beta CDR3 regions were amplified from RNA transcripts. A first-round RT-PCR of the TCR CDR3 used the HTBI primer set with the Qiagen OneStep RT-PCR kit. TCRdb passed the public sequencing reads through fastp at Q25 and MiXCR, retaining productive beta sequences. Each record represents a unique CDR3 protein, reported with the most common genes and DNA among its rows. In all, the sample holds approximately 360,000 distinct CDR3 sequences, and approximately 15% of those were seen once. The biggest ten clones account for roughly a quarter of the sample. The sequenced sample was blood. Receptors originate from a woman in her late teens or twenties with Graves' hyperthyroidism that later progressed to Graves' ophthalmopathy.

The V gene is TRBV4-3, the J gene TRBJ2-7, with TRBD2 identical over 11 bases. CDR3 length: 15 amino acids. The germline CDR1 and CDR2 sequences are LGHNA and YSLEER. The J segment lost 5 bases and the V segment lost 4 bases, leaving 7 bases of the junction unmatched. CDR3 in DNA: TGCGCCAGCAGCCCGGGACTAGCGGCCGTCGACGAGCAGTACTTC. It specifies CASSPGLAAVDEQYF.

This clonotype was counted many times. The V gene is TRBV28, the J gene TRBJ2-7; TRBD2 matches 8 bases. The CDR3 consists of 15 residues. The ends lost 5 bases at V and 2 bases at J; junction bases unmatched: 8. CDR1 and CDR2 (germline): MDHEN, SYDVKM. This CDR3 is CASSPIWRGAYEQYF. The CDR3, as DNA: TGTGCCAGCAGTCCAATCTGGCGGGGGGCCTACGAGCAGTACTTC.

This clonotype was detected a few times. V and J are TRBV28 and TRBJ1-1, with 7 bases identical to TRBD1. The CDR3 has 14 residues. V was clipped by 4 bases and J by 3 bases; unmatched bases: 5. The V gene's germline CDR1 is MDHEN and CDR2 SYDVKM. CDR3 amino acids: CASSSQGSYTEAFF. CDR3 in DNA: TGTGCCAGCAGTTCACAGGGGTCGTACACTGAAGCTTTCTTT.

Comment on this clonotype: This sequence may be a read error, since a much larger clone differs from it by one base. The rearrangement uses TRBV28 and TRBJ1-2; 7 nucleotides align to TRBD1. Germline V gene data show CDR1 as MDHEN and CDR2 as SYDVKM. This CDR3 is built from 14 residues. Trimming at V came to 3 bases and at J to 14 bases, leaving 15 bases not matched to a gene. The CDR3 nucleotides are TGTGCCAGCAGTTTCTACCCACTCCGGGACAGCCAAACCTTC. This translates into CASSFYPLRDSQTF.

The table lists this clonotype with many counts. This rearrangement joins TRBV18 to TRBJ2-7; the D gene is possibly TRBD2 (6 bases). Trimming cost V 5 bases and J 7 bases, with 15 bases left between them. Germline assignment: CDR1 KGHSH and CDR2 LQKENI. The CDR3 totals 13 residues. The CDR3 loop is CASSSSGTVEQYF. The CDR3 DNA follows: TGTGCCAGCTCATCCTCGGGGACTGTGGAGCAGTACTTC.

Only one count was recorded for this clonotype. The V call is TRBV20-1, the J call TRBJ2-1; unclear D gene. V was trimmed by 2 bases and J by 2 bases, leaving 10 bases between them. Germline V gene lookup returns CDR1 DFQATT and CDR2 SNEGSKA (reference sequence). The CDR3 spans 14 residues. CDR3 amino acids: CSARIKITYNEQFF. The CDR3 DNA follows: TGCAGTGCTAGAATTAAAATCACCTACAATGAGCAGTTCTTC.

This clonotype was seen repeatedly, ten times or more. V is TRBV7-9 and J is TRBJ2-5, with 9 bases fitting TRBD2. The CDR3 is made up of 14 amino acids. Germline values: CDR1 SEHNR, CDR2 FQNEAQ (reference sequence). The V segment lost 8 bases and the J segment 2 bases; nucleotides outside the gene matches: 6. CDR3 in amino acids: CASGRTSDQETQYF. As DNA, the CDR3 is TGTGCCAGCGGACGGACTAGCGATCAAGAGACCCAGTACTTC.

This clonotype has at least ten counts. V usage is TRBV29-1 and J usage is TRBJ2-7; no firm D call. This CDR3 has 12 amino acids. Germline V gives CDR1 SQVTM, CDR2 ANQGSEA. V was pared by 6 bases and J by 7 bases, with 16 bases between. The CDR3: CSVALSPAEQYF. The CDR3 DNA follows: TGCAGCGTCGCCCTCTCCCCAGCTGAGCAGTACTTC.

This clonotype was seen a few times. The rearrangement joins TRBV6-2 or TRBV6-3 to TRBJ2-7; D unresolved. This CDR3 comprises 11 residues. V shed 6 bases and J shed 5 bases, with 8 bases lying between them. The germline gives CDR1 MNHEY, CDR2 SVGEGT. The CDR3 reads CASSQVHEQYF. The CDR3 DNA sequence: TGTGCCAGCAGCCAGGTCCACGAGCAGTACTTC.

This clonotype was observed many times. V gene TRBV11-3 combines with J gene TRBJ2-3, with D possibly TRBD1 on 7 matching bases. V was trimmed by 5 bases and J by 5 bases, leaving 14 bases between them. Germline V gives CDR1 SGHNT, CDR2 YENEEA. The CDR3 is 14 amino acids. Here the CDR3 DNA reads TGTGCCAGCAGCGCACAGGGGAGGAGAGATACGCAGTATTTT. Translation: CASSAQGRRDTQYF.